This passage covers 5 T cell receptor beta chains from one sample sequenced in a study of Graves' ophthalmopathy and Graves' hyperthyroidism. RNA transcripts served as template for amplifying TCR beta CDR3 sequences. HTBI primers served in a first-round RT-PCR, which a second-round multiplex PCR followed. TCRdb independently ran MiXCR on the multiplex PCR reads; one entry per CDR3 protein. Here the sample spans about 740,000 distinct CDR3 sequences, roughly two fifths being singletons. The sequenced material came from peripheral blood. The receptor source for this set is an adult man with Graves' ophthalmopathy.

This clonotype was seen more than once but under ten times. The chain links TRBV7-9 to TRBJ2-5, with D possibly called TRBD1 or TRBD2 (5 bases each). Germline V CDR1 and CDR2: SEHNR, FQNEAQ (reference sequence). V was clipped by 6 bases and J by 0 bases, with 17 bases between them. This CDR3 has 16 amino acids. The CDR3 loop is CASRSAPGPNQETQYF. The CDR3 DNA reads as TGTGCCAGCAGGTCCGCCCCGGGACCTAACCAAGAGACCCAGTACTTC.

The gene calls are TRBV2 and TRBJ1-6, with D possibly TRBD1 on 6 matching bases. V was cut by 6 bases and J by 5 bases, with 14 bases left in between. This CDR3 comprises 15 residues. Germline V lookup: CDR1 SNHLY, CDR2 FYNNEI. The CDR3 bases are TGTGCCAGCAGCTTGCAGGGGTCGAATAATTCACCCCTCCACTTT. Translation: CASSLQGSNNSPLHF.

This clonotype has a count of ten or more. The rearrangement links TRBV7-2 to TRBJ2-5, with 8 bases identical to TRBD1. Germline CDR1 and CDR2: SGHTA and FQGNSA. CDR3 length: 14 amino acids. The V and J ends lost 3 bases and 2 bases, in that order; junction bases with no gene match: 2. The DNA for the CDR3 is TGTGCCAGCAGCTTGGACAGGGCTCAAGAGACCCAGTACTTC. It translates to CASSLDRAQETQYF.

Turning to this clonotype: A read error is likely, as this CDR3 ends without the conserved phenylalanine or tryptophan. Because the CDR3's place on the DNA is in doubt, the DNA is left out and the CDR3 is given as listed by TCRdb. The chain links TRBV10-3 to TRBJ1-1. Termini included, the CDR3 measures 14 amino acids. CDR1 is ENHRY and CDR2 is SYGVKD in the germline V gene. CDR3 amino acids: CAISEVSMNTEAFL.

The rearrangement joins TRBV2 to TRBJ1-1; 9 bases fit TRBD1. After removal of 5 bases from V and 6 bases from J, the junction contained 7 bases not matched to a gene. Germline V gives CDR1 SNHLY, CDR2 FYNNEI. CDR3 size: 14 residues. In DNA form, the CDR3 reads TGTGCCAGCAGTAAGATACAGGGGGCCCCTGAAGCTTTCTTT. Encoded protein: CASSKIQGAPEAFF.